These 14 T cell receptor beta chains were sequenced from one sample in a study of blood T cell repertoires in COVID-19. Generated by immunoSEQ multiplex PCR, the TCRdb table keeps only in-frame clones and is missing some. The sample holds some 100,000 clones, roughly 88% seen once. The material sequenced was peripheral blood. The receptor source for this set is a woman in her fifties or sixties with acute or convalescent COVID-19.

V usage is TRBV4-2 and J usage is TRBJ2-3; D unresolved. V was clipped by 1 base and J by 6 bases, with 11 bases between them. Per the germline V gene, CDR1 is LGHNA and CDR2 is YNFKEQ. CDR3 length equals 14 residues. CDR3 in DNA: TGTGCCAGCAGCCAAGTGGCCATATGGGATACGCAGTATTTT. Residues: CASSQVAIWDTQYF.

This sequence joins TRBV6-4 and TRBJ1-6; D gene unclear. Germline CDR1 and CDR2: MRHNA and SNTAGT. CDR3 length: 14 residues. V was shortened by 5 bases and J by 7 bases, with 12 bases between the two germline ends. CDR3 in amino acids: CASSLGSSNSPLHF. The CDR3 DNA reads TGTGCCAGCAGTCTCGGGAGTTCAAATTCACCCCTCCACTTT.

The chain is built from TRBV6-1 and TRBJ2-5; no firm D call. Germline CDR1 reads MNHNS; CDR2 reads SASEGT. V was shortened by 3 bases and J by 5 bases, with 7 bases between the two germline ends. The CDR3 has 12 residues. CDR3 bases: TGTGCCAGCAGTGAGTCTAGGGAGACCCAGTACTTC. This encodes CASSESRETQYF.

The CDR3 region is CASSQVAGGGPDTQYF. Here the CDR3 DNA reads TGCGCCAGCAGCCAAGTTGCGGGAGGGGGTCCAGATACGCAGTATTTT. The rearrangement links TRBV5-1 to TRBJ2-3; 9 bases match TRBD2. Germline CDR1 and CDR2: SGHRS and YFSETQ. The CDR3 is made up of 16 amino acids. The trim removed 4 bases at V and 4 bases at J, leaving 10 bases unmatched.

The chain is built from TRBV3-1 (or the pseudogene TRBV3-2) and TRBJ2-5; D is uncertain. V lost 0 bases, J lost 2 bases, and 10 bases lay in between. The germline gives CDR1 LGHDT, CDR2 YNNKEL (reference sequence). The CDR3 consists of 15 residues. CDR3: CASSQDGNRQETQYF. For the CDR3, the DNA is TGTGCCAGCAGCCAAGATGGTAACAGACAAGAGACCCAGTACTTC.

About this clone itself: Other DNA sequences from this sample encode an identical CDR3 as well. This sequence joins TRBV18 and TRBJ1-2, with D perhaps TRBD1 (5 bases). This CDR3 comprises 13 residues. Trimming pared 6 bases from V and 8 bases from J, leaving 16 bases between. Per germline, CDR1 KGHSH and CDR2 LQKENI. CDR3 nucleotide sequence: TGTGCCAGCTCGCGTGGGACTGCCGACGGCTACACCTTC. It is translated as CASSRGTADGYTF.

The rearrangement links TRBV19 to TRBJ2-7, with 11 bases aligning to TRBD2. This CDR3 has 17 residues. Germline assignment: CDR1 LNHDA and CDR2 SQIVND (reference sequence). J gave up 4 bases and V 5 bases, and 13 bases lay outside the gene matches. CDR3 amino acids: CASSSRGLAVNPYEQYF. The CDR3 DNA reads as TGTGCCAGTAGTTCGAGGGGACTAGCGGTCAACCCGTACGAGCAGTACTTC.

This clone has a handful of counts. As DNA, the CDR3 is TGTGCCAGTAGTATAGAAAGGGTCCTAGCGGGATACGATGAGCAGTTCTTC. This encodes CASSIERVLAGYDEQFF. The V call is TRBV19, the J call TRBJ2-1; 9 nucleotides agree with TRBD2. There are 17 residues in the CDR3. V lost 0 bases and J lost 8; bases outside the gene matches: 11. Germline V gene data show CDR1 as LNHDA and CDR2 as SQIVND (reference sequence).

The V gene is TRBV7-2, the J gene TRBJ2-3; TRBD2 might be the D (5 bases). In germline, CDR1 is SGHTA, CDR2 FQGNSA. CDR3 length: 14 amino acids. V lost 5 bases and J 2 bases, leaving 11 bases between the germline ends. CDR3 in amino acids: CASSLRTYTDTQYF. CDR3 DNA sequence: TGTGCCAGCAGCCTACGGACTTACACAGATACGCAGTATTTT. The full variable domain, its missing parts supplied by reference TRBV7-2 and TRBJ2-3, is GAGVSQSPSNKVTEKGKDVELRCDPISGHTALYWYRQSLGQGLEFLIYFQGNSAPDKSGLPSDRFSAERTGGSVSTLTIQRTQQEDSAVYLCASSLRTYTDTQYFGPGTRLTVL.

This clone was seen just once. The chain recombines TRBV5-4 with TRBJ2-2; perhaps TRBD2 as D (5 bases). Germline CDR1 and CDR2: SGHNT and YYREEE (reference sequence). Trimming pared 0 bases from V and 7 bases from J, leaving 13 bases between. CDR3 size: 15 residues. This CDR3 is CASSLGSGEYGELFF. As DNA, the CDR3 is TGTGCCAGCAGCTTGGGGTCCGGGGAGTACGGGGAGCTGTTTTTT.

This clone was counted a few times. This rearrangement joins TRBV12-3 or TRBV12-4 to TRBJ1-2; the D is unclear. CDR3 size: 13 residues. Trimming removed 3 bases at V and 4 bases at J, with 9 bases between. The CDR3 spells CASSFGRAYGYTF. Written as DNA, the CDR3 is TGTGCCAGCAGTTTTGGGAGGGCCTATGGCTACACCTTC.

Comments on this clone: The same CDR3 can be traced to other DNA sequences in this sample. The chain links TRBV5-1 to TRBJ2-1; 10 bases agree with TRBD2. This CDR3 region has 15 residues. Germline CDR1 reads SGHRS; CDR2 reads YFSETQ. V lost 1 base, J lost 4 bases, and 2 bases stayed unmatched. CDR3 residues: CASSLTSGAYNEQFF. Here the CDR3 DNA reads TGCGCCAGCAGCTTGACTAGCGGGGCTTACAATGAGCAGTTCTTC.

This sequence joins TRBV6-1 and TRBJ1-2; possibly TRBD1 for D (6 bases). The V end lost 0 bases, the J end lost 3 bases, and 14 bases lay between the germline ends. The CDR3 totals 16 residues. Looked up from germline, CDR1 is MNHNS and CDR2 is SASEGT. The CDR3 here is CASSEATLRGHYGYTF. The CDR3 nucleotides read TGTGCCAGCAGTGAAGCTACCCTCAGGGGCCACTATGGCTACACCTTC.

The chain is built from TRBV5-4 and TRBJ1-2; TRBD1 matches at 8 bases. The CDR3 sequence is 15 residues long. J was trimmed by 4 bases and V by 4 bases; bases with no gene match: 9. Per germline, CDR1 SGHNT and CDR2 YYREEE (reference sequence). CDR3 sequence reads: CASSQGQGLGYGYTF. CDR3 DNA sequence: TGTGCCAGCAGCCAAGGACAGGGCCTAGGCTATGGCTACACCTTC.